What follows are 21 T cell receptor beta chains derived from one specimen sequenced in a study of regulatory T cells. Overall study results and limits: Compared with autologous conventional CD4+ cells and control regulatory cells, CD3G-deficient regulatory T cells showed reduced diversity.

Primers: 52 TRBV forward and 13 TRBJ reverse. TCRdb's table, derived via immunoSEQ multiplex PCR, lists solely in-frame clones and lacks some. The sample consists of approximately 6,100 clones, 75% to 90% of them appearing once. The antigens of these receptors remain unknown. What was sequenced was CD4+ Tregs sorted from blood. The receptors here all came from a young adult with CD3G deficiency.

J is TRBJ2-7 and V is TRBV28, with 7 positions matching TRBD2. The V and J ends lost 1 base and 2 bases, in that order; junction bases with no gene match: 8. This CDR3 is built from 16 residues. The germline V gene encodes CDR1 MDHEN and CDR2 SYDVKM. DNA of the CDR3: TGTGCCAGCAGTTTATCCGGGGAGGGAGCCCCCTACGAGCAGTACTTC. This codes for CASSLSGEGAPYEQYF.

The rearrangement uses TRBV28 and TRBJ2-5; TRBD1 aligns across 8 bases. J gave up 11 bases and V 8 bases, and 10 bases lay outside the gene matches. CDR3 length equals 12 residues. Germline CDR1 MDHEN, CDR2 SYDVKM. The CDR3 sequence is CASARTGWEQYF. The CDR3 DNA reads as TGTGCCAGCGCTCGGACAGGGTGGGAGCAGTACTTC.

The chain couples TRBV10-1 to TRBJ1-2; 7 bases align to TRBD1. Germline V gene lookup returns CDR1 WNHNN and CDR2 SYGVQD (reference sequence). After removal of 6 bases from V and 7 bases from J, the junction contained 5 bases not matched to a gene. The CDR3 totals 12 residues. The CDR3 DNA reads TGCGCCAGCAGCCTTAGACAGGGTGGCTACACCTTC. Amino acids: CASSLRQGGYTF.

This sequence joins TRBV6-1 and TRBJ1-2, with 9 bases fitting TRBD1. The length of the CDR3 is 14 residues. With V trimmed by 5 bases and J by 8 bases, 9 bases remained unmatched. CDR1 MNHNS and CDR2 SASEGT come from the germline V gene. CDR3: CASSPRGQGMGYTF. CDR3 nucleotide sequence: TGTGCCAGCAGTCCACGTGGACAGGGGATGGGCTACACCTTC.

The DNA for the CDR3 is TGTGCCAGCAGTCGGGGACTAGTAGGCCGTGGGGCCAACGTCCTGACTTTC. Translation gives CASSRGLVGRGANVLTF. The chain links TRBV28 to TRBJ2-6, with 8 positions matching TRBD2. CDR1 and CDR2 from the germline V gene are MDHEN and SYDVKM. V dropped 5 bases and J dropped 3; count of bases not matched to a gene: 9. The CDR3 loop spans 17 amino acids.

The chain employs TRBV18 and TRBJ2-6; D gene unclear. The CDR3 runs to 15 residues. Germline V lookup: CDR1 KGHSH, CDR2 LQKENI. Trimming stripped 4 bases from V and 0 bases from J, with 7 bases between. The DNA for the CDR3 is TGTGCCAGCTCACTTGGCTTCTCTGGGGCCAACGTCCTGACTTTC. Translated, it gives CASSLGFSGANVLTF. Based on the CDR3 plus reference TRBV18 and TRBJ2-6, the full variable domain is NAGVMQNPRHLVRRRGQEARLRCSPMKGHSHVYWYRQLPEEGLKFMVYLQKENIIDESGMPKERFSAEFPKEGPSILRIQQVVRGDSAAYFCASSLGFSGANVLTFGAGSRLTVL.

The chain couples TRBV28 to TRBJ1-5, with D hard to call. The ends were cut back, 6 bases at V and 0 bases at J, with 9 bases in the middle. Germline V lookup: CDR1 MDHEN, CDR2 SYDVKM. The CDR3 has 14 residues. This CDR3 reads CASRGIYSNQPQHF. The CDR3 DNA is TGTGCCAGCAGGGGGATATATAGCAATCAGCCCCAGCATTTT.

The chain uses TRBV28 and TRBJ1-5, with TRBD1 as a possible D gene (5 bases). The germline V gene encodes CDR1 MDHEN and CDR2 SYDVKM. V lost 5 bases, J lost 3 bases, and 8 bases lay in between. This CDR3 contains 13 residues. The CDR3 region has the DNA TGTGCCAGCAGTCGACAGCTCAATCAGCCCCAGCATTTT. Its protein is CASSRQLNQPQHF.

The CDR3, as DNA: TGCGCCAGCAGCCCCGGGACAGGGGGCCCAACTAATGAAAAACTGTTTTTT. Its translation: CASSPGTGGPTNEKLFF. This chain uses TRBV5-1 with TRBJ1-4, with 12 bases identical to TRBD1. With 4 bases clipped from V and 0 bases from J, the junction kept 4 bases outside the gene matches. CDR1 is SGHRS and CDR2 is YFSETQ in the germline V gene. The CDR3 covers 17 residues. Combining the CDR3 with reference TRBV5-1 and TRBJ1-4 gives the whole variable domain KAGVTQTPRYLIKTRGQQVTLSCSPISGHRSVSWYQQTPGQGLQFLFEYFSETQRNKGNFPGRFSGRQFSNSRSEMNVSTLELGDSALYLCASSPGTGGPTNEKLFFGSGTQLSVL.

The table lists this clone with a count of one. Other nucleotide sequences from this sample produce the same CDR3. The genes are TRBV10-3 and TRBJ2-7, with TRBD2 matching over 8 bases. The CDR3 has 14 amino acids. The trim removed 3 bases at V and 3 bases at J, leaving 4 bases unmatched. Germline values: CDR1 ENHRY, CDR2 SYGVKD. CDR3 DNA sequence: TGTGCCATCAGTGAAGGTCTAGCGGGCTACGAGCAGTACTTC. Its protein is CAISEGLAGYEQYF.

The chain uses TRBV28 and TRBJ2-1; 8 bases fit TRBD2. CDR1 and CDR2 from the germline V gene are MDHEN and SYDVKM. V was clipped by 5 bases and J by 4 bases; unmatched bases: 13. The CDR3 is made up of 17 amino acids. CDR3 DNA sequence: TGTGCCAGCAGTCAGGGTTGGGGTAGCGGGGAGTACAATGAGCAGTTCTTC. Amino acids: CASSQGWGSGEYNEQFF.

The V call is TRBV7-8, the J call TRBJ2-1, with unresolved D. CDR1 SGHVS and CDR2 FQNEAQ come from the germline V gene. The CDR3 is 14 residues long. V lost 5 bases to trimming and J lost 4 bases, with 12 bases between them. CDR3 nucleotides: TGTGCCAGCAGCCCCCCCGGAGCTTACAATGAGCAGTTCTTC. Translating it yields CASSPPGAYNEQFF. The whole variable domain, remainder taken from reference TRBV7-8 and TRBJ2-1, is GAGVSQSPRYKVAKRGQDVALRCDPISGHVSLFWYQQALGQGPEFLTYFQNEAQLDKSGLPSDRFFAERPEGSVSTLKIQRTQQEDSAVYLCASSPPGAYNEQFFGPGTRLTVL.

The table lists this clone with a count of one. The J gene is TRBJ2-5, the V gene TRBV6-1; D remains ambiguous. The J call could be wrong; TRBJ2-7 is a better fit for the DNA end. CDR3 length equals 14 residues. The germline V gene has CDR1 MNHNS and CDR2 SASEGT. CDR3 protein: CASSWRSSSYEQYF. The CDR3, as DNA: TGTGCCAGCAGTTGGCGCAGCTCTTCCTACGAGCAGTACTTC.

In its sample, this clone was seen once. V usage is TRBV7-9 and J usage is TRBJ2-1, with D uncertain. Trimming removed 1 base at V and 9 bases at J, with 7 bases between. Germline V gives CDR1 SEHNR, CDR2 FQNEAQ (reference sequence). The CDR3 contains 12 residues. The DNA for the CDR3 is TGTGCCAGCAGCTTAGTCAGAGGTGAGCAGTTCTTC. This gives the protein CASSLVRGEQFF.

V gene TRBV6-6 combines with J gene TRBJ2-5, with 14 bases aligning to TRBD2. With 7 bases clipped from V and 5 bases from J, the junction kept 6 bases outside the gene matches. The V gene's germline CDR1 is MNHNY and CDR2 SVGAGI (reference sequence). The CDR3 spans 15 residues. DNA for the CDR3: TGTGCCAGCACCGGGACTAGCGGGGGCGGGGAGACCCAGTACTTC. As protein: CASTGTSGGGETQYF.

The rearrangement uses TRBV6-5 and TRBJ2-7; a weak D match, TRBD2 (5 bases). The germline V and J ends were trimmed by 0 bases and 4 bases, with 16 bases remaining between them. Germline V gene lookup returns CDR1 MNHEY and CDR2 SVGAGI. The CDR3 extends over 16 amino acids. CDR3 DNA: TGTGCCAGCAGTTACTCGTCCCCGGGGAGAGGATACGAGCAGTACTTC. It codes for CASSYSSPGRGYEQYF.

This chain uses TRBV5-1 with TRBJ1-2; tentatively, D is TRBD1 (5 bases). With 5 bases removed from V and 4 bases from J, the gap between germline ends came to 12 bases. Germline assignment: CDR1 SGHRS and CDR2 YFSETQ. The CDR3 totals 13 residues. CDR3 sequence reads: CASRTGTGYGYTF. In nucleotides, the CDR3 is TGCGCCAGCAGAACCGGGACCGGCTATGGCTACACCTTC.

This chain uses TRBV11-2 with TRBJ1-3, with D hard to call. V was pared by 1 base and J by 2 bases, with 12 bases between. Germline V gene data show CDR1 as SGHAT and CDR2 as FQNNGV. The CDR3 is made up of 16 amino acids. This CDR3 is CASSLAGGQAGNTIYF. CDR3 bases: TGTGCCAGCAGCTTAGCGGGTGGCCAGGCTGGAAACACCATATATTTT.

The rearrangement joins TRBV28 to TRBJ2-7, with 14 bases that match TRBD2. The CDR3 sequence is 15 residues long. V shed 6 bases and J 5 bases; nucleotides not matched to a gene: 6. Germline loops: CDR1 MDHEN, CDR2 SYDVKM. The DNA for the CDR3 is TGTGCCAGCAGACCCGGGACTAGCGGGAGTAACGAGCAGTACTTC. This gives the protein CASRPGTSGSNEQYF.

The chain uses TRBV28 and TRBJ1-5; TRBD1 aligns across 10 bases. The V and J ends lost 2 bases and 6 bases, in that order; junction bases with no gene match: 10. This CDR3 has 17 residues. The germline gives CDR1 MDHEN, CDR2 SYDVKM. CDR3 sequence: CASSLPQTGGASQPQHF. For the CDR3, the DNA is TGTGCCAGCAGTTTACCCCAGACAGGGGGCGCAAGTCAGCCCCAGCATTTT.

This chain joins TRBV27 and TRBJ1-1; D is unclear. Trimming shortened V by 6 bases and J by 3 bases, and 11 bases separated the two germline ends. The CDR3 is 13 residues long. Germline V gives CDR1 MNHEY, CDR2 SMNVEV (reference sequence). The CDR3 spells CASRMRPYTEAFF. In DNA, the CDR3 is TGTGCCAGCAGGATGAGGCCGTACACTGAAGCTTTCTTT.